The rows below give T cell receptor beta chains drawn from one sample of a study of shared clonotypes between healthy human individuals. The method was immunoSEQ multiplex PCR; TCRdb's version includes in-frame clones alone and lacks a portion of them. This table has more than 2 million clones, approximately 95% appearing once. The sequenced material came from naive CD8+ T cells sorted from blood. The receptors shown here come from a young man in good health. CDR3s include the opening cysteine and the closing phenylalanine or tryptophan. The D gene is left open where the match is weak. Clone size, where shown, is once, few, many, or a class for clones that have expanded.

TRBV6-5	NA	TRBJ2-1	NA	CASSYAYEQFF	TGTGCCAGCAGTTACGCCTATGAGCAGTTCTTC
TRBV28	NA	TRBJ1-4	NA	CASSPGGGEKLFF	TGTGCCAGCAGTCCCGGGGGGGGCGAAAAACTGTTTTTT
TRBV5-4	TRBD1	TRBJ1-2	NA	CASSFDRGIMYYTF	TGTGCCAGCAGCTTTGACAGGGGTATTATGTACTACACCTTC
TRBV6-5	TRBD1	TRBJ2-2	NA	CASTGDTGELFF	TGTGCCAGTACAGGGGACACCGGGGAGCTGTTTTTT
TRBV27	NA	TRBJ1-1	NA	CASSLPGVAEAFF	TGTGCCAGCAGTTTGCCCGGGGTCGCTGAAGCTTTCTTT
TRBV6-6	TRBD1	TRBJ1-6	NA	CASRQGAPGNNSPLHF	TGTGCCAGCAGACAGGGGGCGCCGGGTAATAATTCACCCCTCCACTTT
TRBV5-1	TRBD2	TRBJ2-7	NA	CASSFKRGDYEQYF	TGCGCCAGCAGCTTTAAGCGGGGGGACTACGAGCAGTACTTC
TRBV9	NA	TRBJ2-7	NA	CASSVGGNSYEQYF	TGTGCCAGCAGCGTAGGGGGAAACTCCTACGAGCAGTACTTC
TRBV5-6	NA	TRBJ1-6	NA	CASSSTPRTLHF	TGTGCCAGCAGCTCGACTCCCCGCACCCTCCACTTT
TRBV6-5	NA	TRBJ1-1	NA	CASSPDRGTEAFF	TGTGCCAGCAGTCCGGACAGAGGCACTGAAGCTTTCTTT
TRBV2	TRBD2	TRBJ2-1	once	CASPGLAGDRTYNEQFF	TGTGCCAGCCCCGGACTAGCGGGAGATCGCACCTACAATGAGCAGTTCTTC
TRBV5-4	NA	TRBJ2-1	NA	CASRMAGQGTMGQFF	TGTGCCAGCAGGATGGCTGGGCAGGGTACAATGGGGCAGTTCTTC
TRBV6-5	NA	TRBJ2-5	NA	CASSTWETQYF	TGTGCCAGCAGTACCTGGGAGACCCAGTACTTC